One sample yielded the 10 T cell receptor beta chains listed below, sequenced in a study of blood T cell repertoires in COVID-19. The assay was immunoSEQ multiplex PCR, and TCRdb's table has in-frame clones only and misses some. The sample yields some 50,000 clones, about 87% seen once. Sequencing was done on a sample of peripheral blood. Every receptor here comes from a man aged 50-59 years with acute or convalescent COVID-19.

This chain uses TRBV4-1 with TRBJ1-1; D may be TRBD1 (5 bases). The CDR3 loop spans 14 amino acids. V was clipped by 4 bases and J by 0 bases, with 9 bases between them. Germline assignment: CDR1 MGHRA and CDR2 YSYEKL. CDR3: CASSPRQMNTEAFF. CDR3 sequence (DNA): TGCGCCAGCAGCCCGAGACAGATGAACACTGAAGCTTTCTTT.

The CDR3 DNA reads TGCGCCAGCAGCCAAGGACAGGGTAGTTTTCGCGGGAGGGCCGAGACCCAGTACTTC. Its protein product is CASSQGQGSFRGRAETQYF. V is TRBV4-1 and J is TRBJ2-5; 9 bases fit TRBD2. V gave up 1 base and J gave up 5 bases; unmatched junction bases: 17. Germline V gene sequence: CDR1 MGHRA, CDR2 YSYEKL. This CDR3 has 19 residues.

V usage is TRBV30 and J usage is TRBJ1-5; D is perhaps TRBD1 (5 bases). V lost 3 bases and J lost 5, with 11 bases in between. The V gene's germline CDR1 is GTSNPN and CDR2 SVGIG (reference sequence). This CDR3 spans 13 amino acids. This CDR3 is CAWSPGSDQPQHF. The CDR3 bases are TGTGCCTGGAGCCCAGGGTCGGATCAGCCCCAGCATTTT.

J is TRBJ2-7 and V is TRBV7-9; 7 nucleotides align to TRBD2. The CDR3 is made up of 16 amino acids. V trimming: 5 bases; J trimming: 3 bases; junction bases outside the gene matches: 13. Germline values: CDR1 SEHNR, CDR2 FQNEAQ (reference sequence). Here the CDR3 reads CASSRGEVADGYEQYF. The CDR3 nucleotides read TGTGCCAGCAGCCGGGGGGAGGTAGCGGACGGCTACGAGCAGTACTTC. Based on the CDR3 plus reference TRBV7-9 and TRBJ2-7, the full variable domain is DTGVSQNPRHKITKRGQNVTFRCDPISEHNRLYWYRQTLGQGPEFLTYFQNEAQLEKSRLLSDRFSAERPKGSFSTLEIQRTEQGDSAMYLCASSRGEVADGYEQYFGPGTRLTVT.

Of note for this clone: This sample includes further DNA sequences coding for the same CDR3. The V call is TRBV30, the J call TRBJ2-7, with 11 bases fitting TRBD2. Trimming at V came to 6 bases and at J to 4 bases, leaving 2 bases not matched to a gene. The CDR3 consists of 12 residues. Per germline, CDR1 GTSNPN and CDR2 SVGIG (reference sequence). CDR3: CACRLAGYEQYF. CDR3 in DNA: TGTGCCTGTCGACTAGCGGGATACGAGCAGTACTTC.

The chain employs TRBV15 and TRBJ2-7; 11 bases agree with TRBD2. The CDR3 runs 15 residues. Per germline, CDR1 LNHNV and CDR2 YYDKDF (reference sequence). V lost 4 bases and J lost 2; bases outside the gene matches: 4. CDR3 DNA: TGTGCCACCAGCATAGGACTAGCGGGCGCCTACGAGCAGTACTTC. This sequence encodes CATSIGLAGAYEQYF.

This clone was seen a single time. The rearrangement joins TRBV18 to TRBJ2-1, with 10 nucleotides matching TRBD2. The trim removed 6 bases at V and 7 bases at J, leaving 12 bases unmatched. The length of the CDR3 is 16 residues. Germline loops: CDR1 KGHSH, CDR2 LQKENI. CDR3 bases: TGTGCCAGCTCCCCGACCCTAGCGGGAGTAGTTAATGAGCAGTTCTTC. Its protein is CASSPTLAGVVNEQFF.

The chain employs TRBV7-6 and TRBJ2-2; tentative D call: TRBD1 (5 bases). V was trimmed by 1 base and J by 5 bases, leaving 11 bases between them. Per the germline V gene, CDR1 is SGHVS and CDR2 is FNYEAQ. This CDR3 has 15 residues. The DNA for the CDR3 is TGTGCCAGCAGCTTAGGGCAGGGTGGGACCGGGGAGCTGTTTTTT. Amino acid sequence: CASSLGQGGTGELFF.

The chain is built from TRBV5-1 and TRBJ2-7; 12 nucleotides align to TRBD2. Germline V gives CDR1 SGHRS, CDR2 YFSETQ. The CDR3 is 19 amino acids. V lost 3 bases, J lost 0 bases, and 13 bases stayed unmatched. The CDR3 loop is CASSWRERTSGVSSYEQYF. CDR3 sequence (DNA): TGCGCCAGCAGCTGGAGAGAAAGGACTAGCGGGGTGAGCTCCTACGAGCAGTACTTC. The full variable domain, rest sourced from reference TRBV5-1 and TRBJ2-7, is KAGVTQTPRYLIKTRGQQVTLSCSPISGHRSVSWYQQTPGQGLQFLFEYFSETQRNKGNFPGRFSGRQFSNSRSEMNVSTLELGDSALYLCASSWRERTSGVSSYEQYFGPGTRLTVT.

CDR3 amino acids: CASSLALGAQPQHF. CDR3 in DNA: TGTGCCAGCAGCTTGGCCTTAGGGGCTCAGCCCCAGCATTTT. The chain is built from TRBV5-5 and TRBJ1-5, with D perhaps matching TRBD1 (5 bases). Per the germline V gene, CDR1 is SGHKS and CDR2 is YYEKEE (reference sequence). CDR3 length equals 14 residues. V was clipped by 0 bases and J by 6 bases, with 10 bases between them.